Below, one TCR beta chain is given with its context. The CDR3 totals 15 residues. After removal of 2 bases from V and 7 bases from J, the junction contained 10 bases not matched to a gene. Germline-derived CDR1 and CDR2 are LGHNA and YSLEER. Assay used: immunoSEQ multiplex PCR; TCRdb lists only in-frame clones, some missing. Of 30,000 to 35,000 clones in the sample, about 90% were seen once. This record belongs to a study of T cells in localized non-small cell lung cancer. Specimen: peripheral blood, collected before any cancer treatment. The chain recombines TRBV4-3 with TRBJ1-1, with 7 bases fitting TRBD1. The clonotype originates from a woman between 35 and 75 years old with stage I lung adenocarcinoma. The CDR3 region is CASSQHKTGTLEAFF. For the CDR3, the DNA is TGCGCCAGCAGCCAACATAAGACAGGGACACTTGAAGCTTTCTTT.